These 27 T cell receptor beta chains originate from one sample sequenced in a study of T cells in women clearing cervical HPV infection. Assay used: immunoSEQ multiplex PCR; TCRdb lists only in-frame clones, some missing. This sample's table has some 30,000 clones. The sample consisted of blood buffy coat. The receptors here all came from a woman between 18 and 75 years old with a cervical HPV16 infection that either progressed to CIN3+ or cleared (not recorded which).

With regard to this clone: Sequencing ends 3 residues short of the CDR3 end; the germline J gene provides the rest. The V gene is TRBV6-1, the J gene TRBJ1-5; TRBD1 agrees at 8 bases. The CDR3 runs 14 residues. From germline, CDR1 is MNHNS and CDR2 SASEGT. V lost 3 bases to trimming and J lost 4 bases; unmatched junction nucleotides: 2. The CDR3 is CASSDTGGNQPQHF. Incomplete CDR3 DNA: TGTGCCAGCAGTGACACAGGGGGTAATCAGCCC.

The sequenced part of the CDR3 DNA is TGTGCCAGCAGTTGGGGCCTGAGCTTCTCCTACAATGAG. Its protein product is CASSWGLSFSYNE. The CDR3 in its entirety is CASSWGLSFSYNEQFF. The rearrangement uses TRBV6-2 or TRBV6-3 and TRBJ2-1; the D gene is possibly TRBD1 (5 bases). Read data end 3 residues before the CDR3 end; the end is taken from the germline J gene. There are 16 residues in the CDR3. Germline loops: CDR1 MNHEY, CDR2 SVGEGT. V was clipped by 4 bases and J by 0 bases, with 13 bases between them.

On this clone itself: The read falls 3 residues short of the CDR3 end, and the missing part is taken from the germline J gene. V gene TRBV6-4 combines with J gene TRBJ1-2; 7 bases line up with TRBD1. Germline V CDR1 and CDR2: MRHNA, SNTAGT. CDR3 size: 17 residues. With V trimmed by 2 bases and J by 4 bases, 13 bases remained unmatched. The CDR3 spells CASSDPLQGRGSYGYTF. The CDR3 DNA, read in part, is TGTGCCAGCAGTGACCCATTACAGGGGAGGGGAAGCTATGGC.

As to this clone: Read coverage stops 3 residues before the CDR3 terminus; the germline J gene supplies the remainder. The chain links TRBV19 to TRBJ2-3, with D possibly TRBD1 on 6 matching bases. Germline values: CDR1 LNHDA, CDR2 SQIVND (reference sequence). This CDR3 is 13 amino acids long. The sequenced CDR3 bases are TGTGCCAGTAGTCTTCAGGGGAATCAGCCG. Encoded protein: CASSLQGNQP. The whole CDR3 protein is CASSLQGNQPQYF.

About this clone: A read error may produce the germline difference seen at one junction end. This CDR3 is also generated by other DNA sequences in the sample. The sequenced CDR3 bases are TGTGCCAGCAGTGAACGACAGGGGGCAAGGGGAAACACT. Its translation: CASSERQGARGNT. The full CDR3 reads CASSERQGARGNTIYF. The rearrangement joins TRBV2 to TRBJ1-3; 10 positions agree with TRBD1. Sequencing ends 3 residues short of the CDR3 end; the germline J gene provides the rest. Germline loops: CDR1 SNHLY, CDR2 FYNNEI. This CDR3 is 16 amino acids long.

Partial CDR3 DNA: TGTGCCAGTAATCCCGGGGAGACTACTGAA. Amino acids: CASNPGETTE. The full-length CDR3 reads as CASNPGETTEAFF. V usage is TRBV19 and J usage is TRBJ1-1; D is unresolved. The read comes to an end 3 residues before the CDR3 does, leaving the germline J gene to fill in the end. The CDR3 runs 13 residues. From germline, CDR1 is LNHDA and CDR2 SQIVND (reference sequence). V shed 7 bases and J shed 5 bases, with 14 bases lying between them.

As to this clone: The read gets to within 3 residues of the CDR3 end, and the germline J gene fills in the rest. The J gene is TRBJ1-5, the V gene TRBV11-3, with D perhaps TRBD1 (5 bases). The germline V gene encodes CDR1 SGHNT and CDR2 YENEEA. There are 15 residues in the CDR3. The covered CDR3 bases are TGTGCCAGCAGCTTAGGTGGGGACTACACAGATCCC. Translated: CASSLGGDYTDP. In full, the CDR3 is CASSLGGDYTDPQHF. Full variable domain (missing parts from reference TRBV11-3 and TRBJ1-5): EAGVVQSPRYKIIEKKQPVAFWCNPISGHNTLYWYLQNLGQGPELLIRYENEEAVDDSQLPKDRFSAERLKGVDSTLKIQPAELGDSAVYLCASSLGGDYTDPQHFGDGTRLSIL.

The sequenced CDR3 bases are TGTGCCAGTAGTATAGGCAGGTACAATGAG. It translates to CASSIGRYNE. The whole CDR3 region reads CASSIGRYNEQFF. This chain connects TRBV19 to TRBJ2-1; no definite D call. The missing CDR3 end, 3 residues past where the read stops, is filled in from the germline J gene. Trimming took 1 base from V and 4 from J, leaving 5 bases between them. Germline CDR1 is LNHDA and CDR2 is SQIVND (reference sequence). The CDR3 is 13 residues long.

Points on this clone: The sequence runs out 3 residues before the end of the CDR3; the remainder is reconstructed from the germline J gene. The rearrangement links TRBV20-1 to TRBJ1-1, with TRBD1 matching over 7 bases. From germline, CDR1 is DFQATT and CDR2 SNEGSKA (reference sequence). The CDR3 loop spans 15 amino acids. Germline trimming cut 5 bases from V and 2 bases from J; bases unmatched to any gene: 11. The CDR3: CSAPLAGQPNTEAFF. The sequenced part of the CDR3 DNA is TGCAGTGCTCCCTTGGCGGGACAGCCCAACACTGAA.

Points on this clone: The CDR3 is cut off 3 residues early in the read; its end comes from the germline J gene. The chain couples TRBV14 to TRBJ2-7, with 8 bases fitting TRBD1. The CDR3 consists of 16 residues. V shed 0 bases and J 6 bases; nucleotides not matched to a gene: 10. Germline V gene lookup returns CDR1 SGHDN and CDR2 FVKESK. CDR3 residues: CASSQDRRTGPIEQYF. Incomplete CDR3 DNA: TGTGCCAGCAGCCAAGATCGAAGGACAGGGCCGATCGAG.

Worth noting for this clone: The read gets to within 3 residues of the CDR3 end, and the germline J gene fills in the rest. V and J are TRBV2 and TRBJ2-1; D remains unclear. The CDR3 is made up of 14 amino acids. V was cut by 4 bases and J by 0 bases, with 7 bases left in between. Germline V CDR1 and CDR2: SNHLY, FYNNEI. The CDR3 spells CASSGDGSYNEQFF. The CDR3 bases that were read are TGTGCCAGCAGTGGCGATGGCTCCTACAATGAG.

Comment on this clone: The CDR3 extends 3 residues past the end of the read, so its final part is completed from the germline J gene. The V call is TRBV30, the J call TRBJ1-3; a weak D match, TRBD1 (6 bases). The V and J ends lost 3 bases and 0 bases respectively, with 12 bases between them. The CDR3 length is 15 residues. Germline V CDR1 and CDR2: GTSNPN, SVGIG (reference sequence). The part of the CDR3 DNA that was read is TGTGCCTGGAGCCAGGACAGCTCCTCTGGAAACACC. Residues: CAWSQDSSSGNT. The complete CDR3 protein is CAWSQDSSSGNTIYF.

A remark on this clone: The observed sequence ends 3 residues before the CDR3 terminus, with the missing tail filled in from the germline J gene. This sequence joins TRBV29-1 and TRBJ2-7; TRBD2 matches at 11 bases. Germline CDR1 SQVTM, CDR2 ANQGSEA. The CDR3 length is 15 residues. V was clipped by 2 bases and J by 2 bases; unmatched bases: 5. The CDR3 loop reads CSVELATSGTYEQYF. CDR3 bases read: TGCAGCGTTGAATTGGCGACTAGCGGGACCTACGAG.

About this clone itself: Read coverage stops 3 residues before the CDR3 terminus; the germline J gene supplies the remainder. The V gene is TRBV5-6, the J gene TRBJ2-2; TRBD1 matches 9 bases. This CDR3 spans 14 amino acids. Germline CDR1 SGHDT, CDR2 YYEEEE. Partial CDR3 DNA: TGTGCCAGCAGCTTCGACAGGGGGGGTGAAAAG. This sequence encodes CASSFDRGGEK. In full, the CDR3 reads CASSFDRGGEKLFF.

As to this clone: The read stops 3 residues short of the end of the CDR3; the missing end is completed from the germline J gene. V and J are TRBV30 and TRBJ1-4, with D unresolved. Germline V gene sequence: CDR1 GTSNPN, CDR2 SVGIG (reference sequence). The CDR3 sequence is 13 residues long. CDR3 sequence: CAWQGHYNSPLFF. Partial CDR3 DNA: TGTGCCTGGCAAGGCCACTATAATTCACCA.

Of note for this clone: The CDR3 is cut off 3 residues early in the read; its end comes from the germline J gene. The chain employs TRBV11-3 and TRBJ2-7; D unresolved. The CDR3 covers 12 residues. CDR1 SGHNT and CDR2 YENEEA come from the germline V gene. The germline V and J ends were trimmed by 5 bases and 0 bases, with 5 bases remaining between them. The CDR3 DNA, read in part, is TGTGCCAGCAGCCCCAGCTCCTACGAG. Protein product: CASSPSSYE. The full-length CDR3 reads as CASSPSSYEQYF.

Incomplete CDR3 DNA: TGTGCCAGTTTCCCGGACAGAGCCGGAGGGGGTTATGGC. It codes for CASFPDRAGGGYG. The complete CDR3 protein is CASFPDRAGGGYGYTF. The rearrangement links TRBV19 to TRBJ1-2; D might be TRBD1 (6 bases). The DNA ends 3 residues before the CDR3 does, and the rest of the CDR3 is filled in from the germline J gene. The V gene lost 8 bases and the J gene lost 5 bases, with 24 bases spanning the gap. Germline values: CDR1 LNHDA, CDR2 SQIVND (reference sequence). CDR3 size: 16 residues.

A word on this clone: The read gets to within 3 residues of the CDR3 end, and the germline J gene fills in the rest. The V and J genes are TRBV13 and TRBJ1-1, with D unresolved. In germline, CDR1 is PRHDT, CDR2 FYEKMQ (reference sequence). V was pared by 5 bases and J by 2 bases, with 27 bases between. The CDR3 covers 19 residues. CDR3 bases read: TGTGCCAGCAGCCCCGCTCGGACTAGGAGACTGGACCTTAACACTGAA. Translating it yields CASSPARTRRLDLNTE. The whole CDR3 is CASSPARTRRLDLNTEAFF.

The sequenced part of the CDR3 DNA is TGTGCCATACAGGGGGCTGGGGAGACC. This encodes CAIQGAGET. The CDR3 as a whole reads CAIQGAGETQYF. The rearrangement joins TRBV10-3 to TRBJ2-5; TRBD1 matches at 9 bases. The read terminates 3 residues before the CDR3 end, so the remaining end is supplied by the germline J gene. After removal of 9 bases from V and 5 bases from J, the junction contained 4 bases not matched to a gene. The CDR3 runs to 12 residues. From germline, CDR1 is ENHRY and CDR2 SYGVKD.

By frequency, this clone registers medium-sized. The read ends 3 residues before the CDR3 terminus; that terminus is restored from the germline J gene. The chain combines TRBV14 with TRBJ2-3; unclear D gene. Trimming removed 0 bases from V and 2 bases from J, with 3 bases in between. The CDR3 loop spans 13 amino acids. The germline V gene has CDR1 SGHDN and CDR2 FVKESK. This CDR3 reads CASSQELTDTQYF. The sequenced part of the CDR3 DNA is TGTGCCAGCAGCCAAGAACTCACAGATACG.

A word on this clone: The DNA ends 3 residues before the CDR3 does, and the rest of the CDR3 is filled in from the germline J gene. This sequence joins TRBV5-4 and TRBJ2-1; no clear D. The CDR3 sequence is 14 residues long. The ends were cut back, 5 bases at V and 0 bases at J, with 9 bases in the middle. In germline, CDR1 is SGHNT, CDR2 YYREEE (reference sequence). CDR3 bases read: TGTGCCAGCAGTCAGATAACCTCCTACAATGAG. Residues: CASSQITSYNE. In full, the CDR3 reads CASSQITSYNEQFF.

A word on this clone: The read gets to within 3 residues of the CDR3 end, and the germline J gene fills in the rest. The gene calls are TRBV13 and TRBJ2-1; 8 bases fit TRBD2. The ends lost 7 bases at V and 5 bases at J; junction bases unmatched: 13. Per the germline V gene, CDR1 is PRHDT and CDR2 is FYEKMQ (reference sequence). The CDR3 has 16 residues. The CDR3 here is CASTWWRGDAHNEQFF. CDR3 DNA (partial): TGTGCCAGCACCTGGTGGCGGGGGGACGCCCACAATGAG.

The CDR3 reads CASSIRGKSPLFF. The CDR3 DNA, read in part, is TGTGCCAGTAGTATAAGGGGAAAATCACCA. The chain combines TRBV19 with TRBJ1-4, with D perhaps matching TRBD1 (5 bases). The missing CDR3 end, 3 residues past where the read stops, is filled in from the germline J gene. The CDR3 consists of 13 residues. Germline V lookup: CDR1 LNHDA, CDR2 SQIVND (reference sequence).

By frequency, this clone is medium-sized. The read is 3 residues too short to cover the CDR3 end, so that end is filled in from the germline J gene. The chain has TRBV29-1 and TRBJ2-7; D is unresolved. Germline CDR1 reads SQVTM; CDR2 reads ANQGSEA. With 4 bases removed from V and 2 bases from J, the gap between germline ends came to 12 bases. CDR3 length equals 13 residues. CDR3 loop: CSVVWADTYEQYF. The part of the CDR3 DNA that was read is TGCAGCGTTGTATGGGCAGATACCTACGAG.

In regard to this clone: Read coverage stops 3 residues before the CDR3 terminus; the germline J gene supplies the remainder. The chain recombines TRBV19 with TRBJ1-1, with D perhaps TRBD1 (5 bases). V gave up 4 bases and J gave up 4 bases, with 13 bases separating them. CDR1 and CDR2 from the germline V gene are LNHDA and SQIVND (reference sequence). The CDR3 covers 14 residues. The sequenced part of the CDR3 DNA is TGTGCCAGTAGTACTGGGGGGGGACTCACTGAA. Protein: CASSTGGGLTE. The whole CDR3 protein reads CASSTGGGLTEAFF.

As for this clone: With the read ending 3 residues before the CDR3 end, the germline J gene is used to fill in that end. The genes are TRBV30 and TRBJ1-2, with 7 positions matching TRBD1. This CDR3 is 14 amino acids long. The germline CDR1 and CDR2 sequences are GTSNPN and SVGIG (reference sequence). CDR3 bases read: TGTGCCTGGAGTGTACGGGTCGGGACAGATACC. Amino acid sequence: CAWSVRVGTDT. Given in full, the CDR3 is CAWSVRVGTDTYTF.

A remark on this clone: The read finishes 3 residues shy of the CDR3 end, and the germline J gene is used to complete it. The chain employs TRBV12-3 or TRBV12-4 and TRBJ2-5; weak D call: TRBD1 (5 bases). The length of the CDR3 is 13 residues. The V end lost 6 bases, the J end lost 1 base, and 9 bases lay between the germline ends. The CDR3: CASSLDSQETQYF. CDR3 DNA (partial): TGTGCCAGCAGCCTCGACAGCCAAGAGACC.